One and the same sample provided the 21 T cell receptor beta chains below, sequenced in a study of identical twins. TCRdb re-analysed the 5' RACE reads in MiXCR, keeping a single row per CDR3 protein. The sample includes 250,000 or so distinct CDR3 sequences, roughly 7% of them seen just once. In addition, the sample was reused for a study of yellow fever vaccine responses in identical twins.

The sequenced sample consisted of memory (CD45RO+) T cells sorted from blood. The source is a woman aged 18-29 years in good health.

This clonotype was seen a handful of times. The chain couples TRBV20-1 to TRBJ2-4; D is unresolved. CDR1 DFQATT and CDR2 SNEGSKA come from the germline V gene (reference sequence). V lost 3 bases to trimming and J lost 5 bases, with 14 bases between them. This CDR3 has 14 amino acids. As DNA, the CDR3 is TGCAGTGCTAGGTTAGCAGGTGCCCAAAACATTCAGTACTTC. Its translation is CSARLAGAQNIQYF.

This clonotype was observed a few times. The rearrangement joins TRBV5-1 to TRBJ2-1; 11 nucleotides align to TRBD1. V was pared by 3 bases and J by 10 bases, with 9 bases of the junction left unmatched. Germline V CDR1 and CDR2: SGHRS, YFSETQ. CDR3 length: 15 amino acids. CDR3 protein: CASSSGQGGWLEQFF. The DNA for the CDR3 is TGCGCCAGCAGCTCGGGACAGGGGGGCTGGCTGGAGCAGTTCTTC.

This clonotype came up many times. CDR3 in amino acids: CSAKTGGAGTGELFF. CDR3 nucleotide sequence: TGCAGTGCTAAGACAGGGGGCGCGGGTACCGGGGAGCTGTTTTTT. The chain has TRBV20-1 and TRBJ2-2; 10 nucleotides align to TRBD1. The CDR3 totals 15 residues. CDR1 DFQATT and CDR2 SNEGSKA come from the germline V gene (reference sequence). The ends lost 4 bases at V and 5 bases at J; junction bases unmatched: 7.

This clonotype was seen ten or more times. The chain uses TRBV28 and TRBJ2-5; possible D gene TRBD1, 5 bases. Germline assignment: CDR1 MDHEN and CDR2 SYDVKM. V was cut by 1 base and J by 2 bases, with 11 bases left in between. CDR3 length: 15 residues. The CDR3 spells CASSLSFGAQETQYF. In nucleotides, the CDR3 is TGTGCCAGCAGTTTATCGTTTGGGGCGCAAGAGACCCAGTACTTC.

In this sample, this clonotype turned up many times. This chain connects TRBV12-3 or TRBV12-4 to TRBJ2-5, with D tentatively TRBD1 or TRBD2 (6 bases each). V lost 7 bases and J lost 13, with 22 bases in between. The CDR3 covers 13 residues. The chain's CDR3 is CASTSLGGGDRYF. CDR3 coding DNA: TGTGCCAGCACCTCTCTAGGAGGGGGAGACCGGTACTTC.

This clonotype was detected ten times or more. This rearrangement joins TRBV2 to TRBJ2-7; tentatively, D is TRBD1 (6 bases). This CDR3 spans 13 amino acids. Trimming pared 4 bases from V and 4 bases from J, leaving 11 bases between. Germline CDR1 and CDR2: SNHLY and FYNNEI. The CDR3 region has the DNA TGTGCCAGCAGTGCGGACAGACGATACGAGCAGTACGTC. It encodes CASSADRRYEQYV.

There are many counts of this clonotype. This CDR3 reads CASSFNRGYEQYF. The CDR3 DNA reads as TGTGCCAGCAGCTTCAACAGGGGCTACGAGCAGTACTTC. This chain links TRBV7-8 with TRBJ2-7; 7 nucleotides line up with TRBD1. This CDR3 region has 13 residues. The V gene's germline CDR1 is SGHVS and CDR2 FQNEAQ. Unmatched junction bases numbered 2, after V lost 3 bases and J lost 3 bases. The whole variable domain, filled in from reference TRBV7-8 and TRBJ2-7, reads GAGVSQSPRYKVAKRGQDVALRCDPISGHVSLFWYQQALGQGPEFLTYFQNEAQLDKSGLPSDRFFAERPEGSVSTLKIQRTQQEDSAVYLCASSFNRGYEQYFGPGTRLTVT.

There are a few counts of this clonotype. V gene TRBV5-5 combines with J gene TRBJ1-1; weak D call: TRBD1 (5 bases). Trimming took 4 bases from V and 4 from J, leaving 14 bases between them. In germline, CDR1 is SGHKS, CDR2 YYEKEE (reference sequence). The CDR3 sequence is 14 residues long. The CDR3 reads CASSQQVWSTEAFF. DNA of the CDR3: TGTGCCAGCAGCCAACAGGTATGGAGCACTGAAGCTTTCTTT.

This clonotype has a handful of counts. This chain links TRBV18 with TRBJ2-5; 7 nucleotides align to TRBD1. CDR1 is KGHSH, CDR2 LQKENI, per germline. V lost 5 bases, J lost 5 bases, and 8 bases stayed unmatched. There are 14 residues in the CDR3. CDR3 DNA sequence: TGTGCCAGCTCATCGACAGGGATGATGGAGACCCAGTACTTC. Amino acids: CASSSTGMMETQYF.

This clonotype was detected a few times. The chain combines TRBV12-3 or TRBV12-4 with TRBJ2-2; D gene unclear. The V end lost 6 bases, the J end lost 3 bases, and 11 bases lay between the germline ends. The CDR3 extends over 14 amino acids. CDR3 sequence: CASRGGQDTGELFF. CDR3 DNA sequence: TGTGCCAGCAGGGGTGGGCAGGACACCGGGGAGCTGTTTTTT.

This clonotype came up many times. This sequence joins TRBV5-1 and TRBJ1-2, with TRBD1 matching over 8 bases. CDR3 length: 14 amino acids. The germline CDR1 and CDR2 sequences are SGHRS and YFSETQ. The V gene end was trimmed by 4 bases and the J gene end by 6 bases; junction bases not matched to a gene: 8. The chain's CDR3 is CASSTTDRVHGYTF. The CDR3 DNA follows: TGCGCCAGCAGCACCACGGACAGGGTCCATGGCTACACCTTC.

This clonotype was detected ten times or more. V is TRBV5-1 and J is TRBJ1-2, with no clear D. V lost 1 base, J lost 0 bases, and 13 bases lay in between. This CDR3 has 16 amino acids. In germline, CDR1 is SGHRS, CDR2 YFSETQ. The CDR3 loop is CASSLRADPTNYGYTF. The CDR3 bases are TGCGCCAGCAGCTTGAGGGCAGATCCTACTAACTATGGCTACACCTTC.

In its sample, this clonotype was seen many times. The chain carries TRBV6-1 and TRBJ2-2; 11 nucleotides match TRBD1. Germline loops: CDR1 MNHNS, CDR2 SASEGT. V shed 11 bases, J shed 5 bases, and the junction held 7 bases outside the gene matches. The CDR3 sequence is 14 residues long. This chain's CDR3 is CAAWTGGYTGELFF. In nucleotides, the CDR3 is TGTGCCGCCTGGACAGGGGGCTATACCGGGGAGCTGTTTTTT.

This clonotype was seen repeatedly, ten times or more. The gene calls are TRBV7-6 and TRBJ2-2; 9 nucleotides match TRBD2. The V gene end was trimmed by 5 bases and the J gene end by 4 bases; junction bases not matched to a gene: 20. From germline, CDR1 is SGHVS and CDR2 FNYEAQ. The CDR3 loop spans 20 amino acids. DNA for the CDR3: TGTGCCAGCAGCCTACTTATTGGTATTAGCGGGAGTCATGTCACCGGGGAGCTGTTTTTT. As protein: CASSLLIGISGSHVTGELFF.

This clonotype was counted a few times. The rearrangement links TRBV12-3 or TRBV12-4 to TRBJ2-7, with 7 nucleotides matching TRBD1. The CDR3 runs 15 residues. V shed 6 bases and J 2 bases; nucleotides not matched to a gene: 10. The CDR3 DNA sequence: TGTGCCAGCAGCCTAAACAGGGGAAACACCTACGAGCAGTACTTC. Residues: CASSLNRGNTYEQYF.

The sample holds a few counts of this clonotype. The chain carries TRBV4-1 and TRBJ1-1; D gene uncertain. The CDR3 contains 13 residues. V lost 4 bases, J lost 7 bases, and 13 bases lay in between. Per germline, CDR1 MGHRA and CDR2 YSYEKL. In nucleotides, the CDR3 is TGCGCCAGCAGCCGCTCAGGCTTTAATGAAGCTTTCTTT. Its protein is CASSRSGFNEAFF.

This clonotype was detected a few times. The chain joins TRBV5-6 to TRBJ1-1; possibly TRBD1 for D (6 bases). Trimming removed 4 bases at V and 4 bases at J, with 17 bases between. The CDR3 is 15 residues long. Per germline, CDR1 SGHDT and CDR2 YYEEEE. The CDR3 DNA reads TGTGCCAGCAGCCCCCATCGGGGGGGCCGCACTGAAGCTTTCTTT. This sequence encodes CASSPHRGGRTEAFF.

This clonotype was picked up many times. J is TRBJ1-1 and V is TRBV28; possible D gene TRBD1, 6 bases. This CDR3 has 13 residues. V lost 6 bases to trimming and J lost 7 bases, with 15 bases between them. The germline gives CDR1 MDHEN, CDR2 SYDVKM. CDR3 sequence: CASSPETRGEAFF. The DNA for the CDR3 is TGTGCCAGCAGCCCGGAGACCAGGGGTGAAGCTTTCTTT.

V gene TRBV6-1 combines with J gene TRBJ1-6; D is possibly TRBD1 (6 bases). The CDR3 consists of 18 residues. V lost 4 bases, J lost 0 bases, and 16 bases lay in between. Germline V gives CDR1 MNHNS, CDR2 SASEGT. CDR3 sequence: CASSGGQQISSYNSPLHF. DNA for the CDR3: TGTGCCAGCAGTGGAGGACAGCAGATCAGCTCCTATAATTCACCCCTCCACTTT.

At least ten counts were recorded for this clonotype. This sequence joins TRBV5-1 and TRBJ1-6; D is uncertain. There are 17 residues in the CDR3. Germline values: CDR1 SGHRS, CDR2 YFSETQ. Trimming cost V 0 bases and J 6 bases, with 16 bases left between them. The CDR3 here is CASSLGYGSDGNSPLHF. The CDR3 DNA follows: TGCGCCAGCAGCTTGGGGTACGGTTCGGACGGTAATTCACCCCTCCACTTT.

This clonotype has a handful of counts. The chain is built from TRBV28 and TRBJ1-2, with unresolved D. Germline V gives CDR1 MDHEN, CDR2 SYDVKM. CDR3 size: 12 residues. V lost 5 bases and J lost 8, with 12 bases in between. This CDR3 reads CASSGSVQGYTF. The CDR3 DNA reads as TGTGCCAGCAGTGGATCGGTGCAGGGCTACACCTTC.